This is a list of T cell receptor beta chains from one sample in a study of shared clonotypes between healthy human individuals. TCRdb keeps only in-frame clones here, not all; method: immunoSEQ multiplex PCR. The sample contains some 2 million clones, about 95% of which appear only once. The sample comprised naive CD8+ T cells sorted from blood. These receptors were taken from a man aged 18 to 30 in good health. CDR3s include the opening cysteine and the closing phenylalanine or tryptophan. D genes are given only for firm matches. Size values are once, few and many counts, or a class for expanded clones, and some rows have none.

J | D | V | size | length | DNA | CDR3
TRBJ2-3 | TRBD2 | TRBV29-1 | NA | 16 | TGCAGCGTGGAGGACCTAGCGGGGGCCGAGACAGATACGCAGTATTTT | CSVEDLAGAETDTQYF
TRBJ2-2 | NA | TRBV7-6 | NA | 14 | TGTGCCAGCAGCTTCCATGACAGAACCGGGGAGCTGTTTTTT | CASSFHDRTGELFF
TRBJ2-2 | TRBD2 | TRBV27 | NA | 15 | TGTGCCAGCACCTTAGCGGGGGTCAGCACCGGGGAGCTGTTTTTT | CASTLAGVSTGELFF
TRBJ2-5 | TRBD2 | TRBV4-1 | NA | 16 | TGCGCCAGCAGCCAAGAGGGGCTAGCGGCTCTTGAGACCCAGTACTTC | CASSQEGLAALETQYF
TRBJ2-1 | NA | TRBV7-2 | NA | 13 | TGTGCCAGCAGCGCCCAGGGGGGCAATGAGCAGTTCTTC | CASSAQGGNEQFF
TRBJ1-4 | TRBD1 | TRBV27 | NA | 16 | TGTGCCAGCAGTACATCGGCCGGGACAGTCATTGAAAAACTGTTTTTT | CASSTSAGTVIEKLFF
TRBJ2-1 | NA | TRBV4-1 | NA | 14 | TGCGCCAGCAGCCCCGGCCCGGGGTCTGATGAGCAGTTCTTC | CASSPGPGSDEQFF
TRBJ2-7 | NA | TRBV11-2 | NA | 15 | TGTGCCAGCAGCTTAACGGCAGGGCCAAGCTACGAGCAGTACTTC | CASSLTAGPSYEQYF
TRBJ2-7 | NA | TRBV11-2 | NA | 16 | TGTGCCAGCAGCTTAGCCCCAGGCGGGGTCTCCTACGAGCAGTACTTC | CASSLAPGGVSYEQYF
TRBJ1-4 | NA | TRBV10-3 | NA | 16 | TGTGCCATCAGTGAGGAGAAGGGGTGGACTAATGAAAAACTGTTTTTT | CAISEEKGWTNEKLFF
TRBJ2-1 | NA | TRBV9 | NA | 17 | TGTGCCAGCAGCGTAGCGGCAGGGTCTTCTTCCTACAATGAGCAGTTCTTC | CASSVAAGSSSYNEQFF
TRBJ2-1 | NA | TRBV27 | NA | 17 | TGTGCCAGCAGTTTAATCCCAGGGGGGAGCTCCTACAATGAGCAGTTCTTC | CASSLIPGGSSYNEQFF
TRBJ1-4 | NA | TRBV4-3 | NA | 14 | TGCGCCAGCAGCCAAGAACAGGGTAGCGAAAAACTGTTTTTT | CASSQEQGSEKLFF
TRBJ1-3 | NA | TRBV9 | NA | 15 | TGTGCCAGCAGCGTAAGTGGGATCCAGGGAAACACCATATATTTT | CASSVSGIQGNTIYF
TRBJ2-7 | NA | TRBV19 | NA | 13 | TGTGCCAGTAGTATGGGACCTCTCTACGAGCAGTACTTC | CASSMGPLYEQYF
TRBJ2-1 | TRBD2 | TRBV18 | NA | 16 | TGTGCCAGCTCACCCCTAGCGGGAGAGGGATACAATGAGCAGTTCTTC | CASSPLAGEGYNEQFF
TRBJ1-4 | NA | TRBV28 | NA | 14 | TGTGCCAGCAGCCCAGACGGCTCTAATGAAAAACTGTTTTTT | CASSPDGSNEKLFF
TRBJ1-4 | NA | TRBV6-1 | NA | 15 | TGTGCCAGCAGTAACCGACAGTCAACTAATGAAAAACTGTTTTTT | CASSNRQSTNEKLFF
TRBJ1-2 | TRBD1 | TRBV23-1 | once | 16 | TGCGCCAGCAGTCAATTGAATACCGGGACAGTAAACGGCTACACCTTC | CASSQLNTGTVNGYTF
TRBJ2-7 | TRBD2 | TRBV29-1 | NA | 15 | TGCAGCGTTGAAGATAGCGGGACTAGCGGTTACGAGCAGTACTTC | CSVEDSGTSGYEQYF
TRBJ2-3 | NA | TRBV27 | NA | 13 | TGTGCCAGCAGTATAATGGGGCCAGATACGCAGTATTTT | CASSIMGPDTQYF
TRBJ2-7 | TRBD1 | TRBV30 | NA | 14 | TGTGCCTGGAGTGTACGACAGGGTAGGGACGAGCAGTACTTC | CAWSVRQGRDEQYF
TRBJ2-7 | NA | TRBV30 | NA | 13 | TGTGCCTGGAGTACGGACACAGGGAGCGAGCAGTACTTC | CAWSTDTGSEQYF
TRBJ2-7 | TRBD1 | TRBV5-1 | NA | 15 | TGCGCCAGCAGCCCGAAGCCAGGGGGCATCTACGAGCAGTACTTC | CASSPKPGGIYEQYF
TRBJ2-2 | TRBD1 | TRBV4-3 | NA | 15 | TGCGCCAGCAGCCAAGGGACAGGGAACACCGGGGAGCTGTTTTTT | CASSQGTGNTGELFF
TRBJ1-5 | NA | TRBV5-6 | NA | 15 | TGTGCCAGCAGCTTGGCGGGACACCTCCCTCAGCCCCAGCATTTT | CASSLAGHLPQPQHF
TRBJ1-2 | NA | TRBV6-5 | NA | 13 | TGTGCCAGCAGTGTGGCGGAGAACTATGGCTACACCTTC | CASSVAENYGYTF
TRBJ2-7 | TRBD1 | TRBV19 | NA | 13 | TGTGCCAGCGGAGGACAGGGATCCTACGAGCAGTACTTC | CASGGQGSYEQYF
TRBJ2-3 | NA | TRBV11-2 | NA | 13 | TGTGCCAGCAGCGCCAGGGTCACAGATACGCAGTATTTT | CASSARVTDTQYF
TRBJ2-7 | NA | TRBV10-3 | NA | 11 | TGTGCCACAGCCAATTCCTACGAGCAGTACTTC | CATANSYEQYF
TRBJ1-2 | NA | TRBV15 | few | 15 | TGTGCCACCAGCAGAGATCGAGGCAGGGGCAATGGCTACACCTTC | CATSRDRGRGNGYTF
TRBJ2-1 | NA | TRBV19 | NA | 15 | TGTGCCAGTAGTACCGCAGAGGGGGGGAGCAATGAGCAGTTCTTC | CASSTAEGGSNEQFF
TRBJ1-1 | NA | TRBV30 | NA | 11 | TGTGCCTGGCTAGGGAGCCATGAAGCTTTCTTT | CAWLGSHEAFF
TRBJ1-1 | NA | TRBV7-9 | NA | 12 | TGTGCCAGCGTTTTAACGAACACTGAAGCTTTCTTT | CASVLTNTEAFF
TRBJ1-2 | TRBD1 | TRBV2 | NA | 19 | TGTGCCAGCAGTGAAGCATTAAAAGGGACAGCCCCCCCTAACTATGGCTACACCTTC | CASSEALKGTAPPNYGYTF
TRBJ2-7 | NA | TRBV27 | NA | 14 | TGTGCCAGCAGTGTGACTGGGGCTGGGTACGAGCAGTACTTC | CASSVTGAGYEQYF
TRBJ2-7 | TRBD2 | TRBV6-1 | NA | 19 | TGTGCCAGCAGTGAAGCCCTAAATCCGGGACTAGCGGCGTCCTACGAGCAGTACTTC | CASSEALNPGLAASYEQYF
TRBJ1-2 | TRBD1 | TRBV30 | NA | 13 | TGTGCCTGGGACGACAGGGGGCCGGATGGCTACACCTTC | CAWDDRGPDGYTF
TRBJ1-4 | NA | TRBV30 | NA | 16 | TGTGCCTGGAGTCAATGGAGGGACTTAGGGAATGAAAAACTGTTTTTT | CAWSQWRDLGNEKLFF
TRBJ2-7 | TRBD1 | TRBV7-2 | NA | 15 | TGTGCCAGCAGCGTCCACCGGGACAGGGCGTACGAGCAGTACTTC | CASSVHRDRAYEQYF
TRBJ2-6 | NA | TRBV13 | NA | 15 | TGTGCCAGCAGCTCCGTACGCTCTGGGGCCAACGTCCTGACTTTC | CASSSVRSGANVLTF